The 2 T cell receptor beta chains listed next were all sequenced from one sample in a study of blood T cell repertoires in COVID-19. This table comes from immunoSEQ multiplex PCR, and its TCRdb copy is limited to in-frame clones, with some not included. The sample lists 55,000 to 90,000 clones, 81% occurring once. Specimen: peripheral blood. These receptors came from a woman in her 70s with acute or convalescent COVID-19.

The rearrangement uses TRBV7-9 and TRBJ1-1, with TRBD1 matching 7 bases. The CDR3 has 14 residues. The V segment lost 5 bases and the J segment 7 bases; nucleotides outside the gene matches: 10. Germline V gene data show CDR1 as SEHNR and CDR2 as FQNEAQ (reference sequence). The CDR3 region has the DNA TGTGCCAGCAGCCTTCTGGGCAGGGGGTATGAAGCTTTCTTT. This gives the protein CASSLLGRGYEAFF.

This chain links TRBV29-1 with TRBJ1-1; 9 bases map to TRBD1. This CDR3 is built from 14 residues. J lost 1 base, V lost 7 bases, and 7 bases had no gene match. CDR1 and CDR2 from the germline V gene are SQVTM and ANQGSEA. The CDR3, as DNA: TGCAGCGACGCCCCGACAGGGGGGAACACTGAAGCTTTCTTT. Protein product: CSDAPTGGNTEAFF.